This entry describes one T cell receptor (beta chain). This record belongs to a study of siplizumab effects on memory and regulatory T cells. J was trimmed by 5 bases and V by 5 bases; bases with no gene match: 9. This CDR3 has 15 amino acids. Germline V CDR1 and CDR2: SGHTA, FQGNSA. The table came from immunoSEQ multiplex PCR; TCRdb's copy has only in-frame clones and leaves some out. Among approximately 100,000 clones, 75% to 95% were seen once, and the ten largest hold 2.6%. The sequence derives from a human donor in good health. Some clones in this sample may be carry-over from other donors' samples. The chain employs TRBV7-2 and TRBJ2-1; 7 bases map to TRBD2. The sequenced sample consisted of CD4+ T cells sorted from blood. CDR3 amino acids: CASSPAGLSNNEQFF. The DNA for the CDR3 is TGTGCCAGCAGCCCAGCGGGACTCTCGAACAATGAGCAGTTCTTC.